These 27 T cell receptor beta chains were all obtained from the same sample, sequenced in a study of Graves' ophthalmopathy and Graves' hyperthyroidism. Amplified TCR beta CDR3 regions were obtained using RNA transcripts as template. Following a first-round RT-PCR that used HTBI primers, a second-round multiplex PCR was carried out. TCRdb re-called the multiplex PCR reads with MiXCR, one entry per CDR3 protein. This table has 900,000 to 1,200,000 distinct CDR3 sequences, 35% to 45% appearing once. Sequenced: peripheral blood or thyroid tissue (not recorded which). The receptors were gathered from an adult man with Graves' hyperthyroidism.

The V call is TRBV7-9, the J call TRBJ2-5; the D gene is possibly TRBD2 (5 bases). From germline, CDR1 is SEHNR and CDR2 FQNEAQ (reference sequence). CDR3 length: 13 residues. The ends were cut back, 5 bases at V and 4 bases at J, with 11 bases in the middle. For the CDR3, the DNA is TGTGCCAGCAGCATCCTAGCTAGAGAGACCCAGTACTTC. This sequence encodes CASSILARETQYF.

Many counts were recorded for this clonotype. The CDR3 nucleotides read TGTGCCAGCAGCGTAGAACCCCGTGCGACAGGGGCTGGAAACACCATATATTTT. Translating gives CASSVEPRATGAGNTIYF. The chain combines TRBV9 with TRBJ1-3, with 8 bases aligning to TRBD1. CDR1 and CDR2 (germline): SGDLS, YYNGEE. V was clipped by 0 bases and J by 2 bases; unmatched bases: 10. This CDR3 is 18 amino acids long.

This clonotype was seen repeatedly, ten times or more. The V and J genes are TRBV20-1 and TRBJ1-2; D not resolved. The CDR3 length is 14 residues. CDR1 and CDR2 (germline): DFQATT, SNEGSKA (reference sequence). V was pared by 0 bases and J by 0 bases, with 8 bases between. CDR3 in amino acids: CSARDPDTNYGYTF. For the CDR3, the DNA is TGCAGTGCTAGAGATCCAGACACTAACTATGGCTACACCTTC.

The sample holds a few counts of this clonotype. The rearrangement links TRBV7-2 to TRBJ2-5; 10 bases agree with TRBD1. CDR1 is SGHTA and CDR2 is FQGNSA in the germline V gene. V lost 5 bases, J lost 5 bases, and 11 bases stayed unmatched. The CDR3 spans 16 residues. This CDR3 reads CASSQTPGTGVETQYF. In DNA form, the CDR3 reads TGTGCCAGCAGCCAAACGCCCGGGACAGGGGTCGAGACCCAGTACTTC. Filled out from reference TRBV7-2 and TRBJ2-5, the complete variable domain reads GAGVSQSPSNKVTEKGKDVELRCDPISGHTALYWYRQSLGQGLEFLIYFQGNSAPDKSGLPSDRFSAERTGGSVSTLTIQRTQQEDSAVYLCASSQTPGTGVETQYFGPGTRLLVL.

This clonotype has a count of ten or more. The chain is built from TRBV5-1 and TRBJ1-6; weak D call: TRBD1 (6 bases). Germline CDR1 and CDR2: SGHRS and YFSETQ. Between the trimmed V and J ends, which lost 1 base and 5 bases, there was a span of 10 bases. The CDR3 contains 15 residues. The CDR3 DNA reads as TGCGCCAGCAGCTTGAGCGGGACAAATAATTCACCCCTCCACTTT. Protein product: CASSLSGTNNSPLHF.

With regard to this clonotype: A much larger clone lies a single base off, so this may be a read error. The V call is TRBV10-3, the J call TRBJ2-5; 8 positions match TRBD1. The CDR3 has 16 residues. Losses at the gene ends were 3 bases for V and 1 base for J; bases not matched to a gene: 7. In germline, CDR1 is ENHRY, CDR2 SYGVKD. CDR3 nucleotides: TGTGCCATCAGTGATTTTTCGGACAGGGTCCAAGAGACCCAGTACTTC. This translates into CAISDFSDRVQETQYF.

The chain recombines TRBV7-9 with TRBJ1-1; TRBD1 agrees at 7 bases. V dropped 4 bases and J dropped 7; count of bases not matched to a gene: 9. The CDR3 has 14 residues. The germline CDR1 and CDR2 sequences are SEHNR and FQNEAQ (reference sequence). DNA for the CDR3: TGTGCCAGCAGCTACGTGACAGGGACTAATGAAGCTTTCTTT. Translating gives CASSYVTGTNEAFF.

This chain uses TRBV9 with TRBJ1-2; 9 bases are shared with TRBD1. V dropped 4 bases and J dropped 2; count of bases not matched to a gene: 9. Germline CDR1 SGDLS, CDR2 YYNGEE. The CDR3 is 16 residues long. CDR3 protein: CASSTGGATINYGYTF. As DNA, the CDR3 is TGTGCCAGCAGCACAGGGGGCGCCACTATCAACTATGGCTACACCTTC.

About this clonotype: An end of the junction does not agree with germline; a read error may underlie this. The chain uses TRBV10-3 and TRBJ2-7; tentative D call: TRBD1 (5 bases). Germline-derived CDR1 and CDR2 are ENHRY and SYGVKD. The CDR3 runs 13 residues. The DNA for the CDR3 is TGTGCCAGCAGTTATAAGGGGCGGTACGAGCAGTACTTC. It codes for CASSYKGRYEQYF.

On this clonotype itself: This may be a read error, as it is one base from a much larger clone. The V call is TRBV7-2, the J call TRBJ1-6; the match to TRBD1 covers 8 bases. The CDR3 contains 17 residues. In germline, CDR1 is SGHTA, CDR2 FQGNSA. CDR3 sequence (DNA): TGTGCCGGCAGCTTAGTCCGGGACAGGTCCTATAATTCACCCCTCCACTTT. Its protein product is CAGSLVRDRSYNSPLHF.

The J gene is TRBJ1-2, the V gene TRBV6-6; 10 nucleotides line up with TRBD1. This CDR3 is 16 amino acids long. With V trimmed by 0 bases and J by 2 bases, 3 bases remained unmatched. Germline CDR1 reads MNHNY; CDR2 reads SVGAGI (reference sequence). This chain's CDR3 is CASSYSGTGENYGYTF. The CDR3 DNA reads TGTGCCAGCAGTTACTCCGGGACAGGGGAAAACTATGGCTACACCTTC.

The chain combines TRBV4-1 with TRBJ2-2; D remains ambiguous. The germline CDR1 and CDR2 sequences are MGHRA and YSYEKL. Trimming shortened V by 4 bases and J by 9 bases, and 18 bases separated the two germline ends. The length of the CDR3 is 15 residues. CDR3 DNA sequence: TGCGCCAGCAGCCCAGGACCAACGCCAGGCTGGGAGCTGTTTTTT. Residues: CASSPGPTPGWELFF.

This chain joins TRBV6-1 and TRBJ2-5, with 8 bases that match TRBD2. The CDR3 consists of 17 residues. Germline-derived CDR1 and CDR2 are MNHNS and SASEGT. The J segment lost 5 bases and the V segment lost 7 bases, leaving 18 bases of the junction unmatched. CDR3 in amino acids: CASTVEASGLNGETQYF. The CDR3 bases are TGTGCCAGCACTGTCGAGGCTAGCGGGCTAAATGGGGAGACCCAGTACTTC.

This clonotype has ten or more counts. The chain is built from TRBV11-2 and TRBJ1-2; D is unclear. Per the germline V gene, CDR1 is SGHAT and CDR2 is FQNNGV. CDR3 length equals 15 residues. Trimming took 1 base from V and 2 from J, leaving 11 bases between them. The CDR3 region is CASSLGVGPNYGYTF. DNA for the CDR3: TGTGCCAGCAGCTTAGGGGTTGGGCCGAACTATGGCTACACCTTC.

As for this clonotype: A read error may explain this, as a much larger clone is one base away. This rearrangement joins TRBV13 to TRBJ1-5; 8 nucleotides line up with TRBD1. Germline CDR1 and CDR2: PRHDT and FYEKMQ (reference sequence). CDR3 length equals 13 residues. The CDR3 DNA is TGTGCCAGCAACTTAGCCCTACAGGGGGCCCAGCATTTT. This encodes CASNLALQGAQHF.

This clonotype was recorded many times. The chain couples TRBV2 to TRBJ1-2; D gene unclear. This CDR3 spans 13 amino acids. V lost 5 bases and J 2 bases, leaving 9 bases between the germline ends. Germline CDR1 reads SNHLY; CDR2 reads FYNNEI. In DNA, the CDR3 is TGTGCCAGCAGTCTCAAACCGAACTATGGCTACACCTTC. Its translation is CASSLKPNYGYTF.

In this sample, this clonotype turned up once. V gene TRBV29-1 combines with J gene TRBJ1-4, with 10 bases matching TRBD1. J gave up 8 bases and V 3 bases, and 3 bases lay outside the gene matches. The V gene's germline CDR1 is SQVTM and CDR2 ANQGSEA. The CDR3 is 13 residues long. In DNA, the CDR3 is TGCAGCGTTGAGGACAGGGGGAGAGAAAAACTGTTTTTT. Protein product: CSVEDRGREKLFF.

This clonotype was recorded many times. The chain employs TRBV24-1 and TRBJ2-2; the D gene is possibly TRBD1 (5 bases). V lost 3 bases, J lost 0 bases, and 10 bases lay in between. The CDR3 length is 16 residues. Germline V lookup: CDR1 KGHDR, CDR2 SFDVKD. CDR3 sequence: CATSDPRTTNTGELFF. The DNA of the CDR3 is TGTGCCACCAGTGATCCTCGGACAACGAACACCGGGGAGCTGTTTTTT.

V usage is TRBV30 and J usage is TRBJ1-6, with D possibly matching TRBD1 (6 bases). V dropped 4 bases and J dropped 8 bases, with 15 bases sitting between them. The CDR3 consists of 14 residues. Germline CDR1 and CDR2: GTSNPN and SVGIG (reference sequence). The CDR3 loop reads CAWTRGIGDSPLHF. CDR3 in DNA: TGTGCCTGGACGAGGGGGATTGGGGATTCACCCCTCCACTTT.

The V and J genes are TRBV7-3 and TRBJ1-5; 9 nucleotides match TRBD1. This CDR3 contains 17 residues. After removal of 2 bases from V and 4 bases from J, the junction contained 9 bases not matched to a gene. Germline V CDR1 and CDR2: SGHTA, FQGTGA. The CDR3 DNA reads TGTGCCAGCAGCTTAGAATGCGGGACAGGGCGAAATCAGCCCCAGCATTTT. Its translation: CASSLECGTGRNQPQHF.

This clonotype was observed at least ten times. The rearrangement joins TRBV11-2 to TRBJ2-7, with TRBD1 matching over 9 bases. The CDR3 sequence is 15 residues long. The ends lost 4 bases at V and 6 bases at J; junction bases unmatched: 10. Germline V CDR1 and CDR2: SGHAT, FQNNGV. The CDR3 protein is CASSSPGQGLGEQYF. The DNA of the CDR3 is TGTGCCAGCAGCTCTCCGGGACAGGGCCTCGGCGAGCAGTACTTC.

The chain uses TRBV29-1 and TRBJ2-7; 9 bases line up with TRBD1. The CDR3 contains 12 residues. Germline lookup yields CDR1 SQVTM and CDR2 ANQGSEA. Trimming removed 8 bases from V and 4 bases from J; junction bases left unmatched: 6. The CDR3 loop is CSYGQGTYEQYF. The DNA of the CDR3 is TGCAGCTACGGACAGGGGACATACGAGCAGTACTTC.

This clonotype has a handful of counts. CDR3 sequence: CSAREAGGRRGKWQYF. CDR3 nucleotides: TGCAGTGCTAGAGAGGCAGGGGGACGCCGGGGCAAGTGGCAGTACTTC. V usage is TRBV20-1 and J usage is TRBJ2-7; TRBD1 aligns across 7 bases. CDR1 and CDR2 from the germline V gene are DFQATT and SNEGSKA (reference sequence). CDR3 length equals 16 residues. J lost 9 bases, V lost 0 bases, and 17 bases had no gene match.

In this sample, this clonotype turned up many times. The V gene is TRBV12-3 or TRBV12-4, the J gene TRBJ1-6; D unclear. The CDR3 is 12 residues long. V gave up 8 bases and J gave up 2 bases, with 4 bases separating them. The CDR3 DNA is TGTGCCAGCCAGACCTATAATTCACCCCTCCACTTT. It specifies CASQTYNSPLHF.

Notes on this clonotype: A junction end diverges from the germline sequence, so it may reflect a read error. The rearrangement links TRBV15 to TRBJ2-2; a possible D gene is TRBD2 (5 bases). This CDR3 is built from 15 residues. Germline assignment: CDR1 LNHNV and CDR2 YYDKDF (reference sequence). The CDR3 DNA follows: TGTGCCACCAACAGATCCGCGCTGGGTTACGGGGAGCTGTTCTTT. Translated: CATNRSALGYGELFF.

V gene TRBV7-9 combines with J gene TRBJ1-5; D is perhaps TRBD1 (6 bases). Between the trimmed V and J ends, which lost 5 bases and 7 bases, there was a span of 21 bases. Germline CDR1 reads SEHNR; CDR2 reads FQNEAQ (reference sequence). The CDR3 sequence is 16 residues long. In DNA, the CDR3 is TGTGCCAGCAGCCAAGATCAGGGGCAGGGAGGCCAGCCCCAGCATTTT. It encodes CASSQDQGQGGQPQHF.

The chain carries TRBV13 and TRBJ2-7, with 9 nucleotides matching TRBD1. CDR3 size: 13 residues. J gave up 6 bases and V 5 bases, and 5 bases lay outside the gene matches. Germline V lookup: CDR1 PRHDT, CDR2 FYEKMQ (reference sequence). The CDR3 sequence is CASSSGTGSEQYF. For the CDR3, the DNA is TGTGCCAGCAGCAGCGGGACAGGGAGCGAGCAGTACTTC.